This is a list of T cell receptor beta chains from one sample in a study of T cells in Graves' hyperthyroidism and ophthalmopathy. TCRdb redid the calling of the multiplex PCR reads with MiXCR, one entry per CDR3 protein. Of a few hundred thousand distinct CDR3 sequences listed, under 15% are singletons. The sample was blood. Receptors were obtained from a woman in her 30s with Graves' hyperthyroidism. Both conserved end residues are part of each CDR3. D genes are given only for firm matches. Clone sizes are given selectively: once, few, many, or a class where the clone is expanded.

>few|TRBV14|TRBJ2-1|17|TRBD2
TGTGCCAGCAGCCCCGGGGGTACGGGACCAGTAGCGGGTGAGCAGTTCTTC
CASSPGGTGPVAGEQFF
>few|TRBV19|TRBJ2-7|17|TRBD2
TGTGCCAGTAGTAGCCTGGGACTAGCGGGAGGGCCCAACGAGCAGTACTTC
CASSSLGLAGGPNEQYF
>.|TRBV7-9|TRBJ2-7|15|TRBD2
TGTGCCAGCAGCTCCTATCTAGCGGGGGAGGCCGAGCAGTACTTC
CASSSYLAGEAEQYF
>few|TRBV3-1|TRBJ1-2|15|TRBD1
TGTGCCAGCAGCCAAGGAACAGGGGGCGGCTATGGCTACACCTTC
CASSQGTGGGYGYTF
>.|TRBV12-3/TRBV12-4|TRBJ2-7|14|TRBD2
TGTGCCAGCAGTTTTAGCGGGAGGACCTACGGGCAGTACTTC
CASSFSGRTYGQYF
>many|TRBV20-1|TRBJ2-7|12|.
TGCAGTGCTAGTTTAACAGACTACGAGCAGTACTTC
CSASLTDYEQYF
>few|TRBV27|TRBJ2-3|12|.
TGTGCCAGCAGTTTAGCCGGGATGACGCAGTATTTT
CASSLAGMTQYF
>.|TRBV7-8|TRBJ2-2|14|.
TGTGCCAGCAGCAAGAGGGGGGCAGGCGGGGAGCTGTTTTTT
CASSKRGAGGELFF
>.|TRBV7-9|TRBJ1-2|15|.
TGTGCCAGCAGCCACCAGGAGCAGACCAACTATGGCTACACCTTC
CASSHQEQTNYGYTF
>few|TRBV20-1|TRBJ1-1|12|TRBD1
TGCAGTGCTCCAGACAGGGCGGCTGAAGCTTTCTTT
CSAPDRAAEAFF
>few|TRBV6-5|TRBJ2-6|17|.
TGTGCCAGCAGTCACGGCGGACTAAACTCTGGGGCCAACGTCCTGACTTTC
CASSHGGLNSGANVLTF
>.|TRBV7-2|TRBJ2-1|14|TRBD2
TGTGCCGGCAGCTCCACTAGCGGCTACAATGAGCAGTTCTTC
CAGSSTSGYNEQFF